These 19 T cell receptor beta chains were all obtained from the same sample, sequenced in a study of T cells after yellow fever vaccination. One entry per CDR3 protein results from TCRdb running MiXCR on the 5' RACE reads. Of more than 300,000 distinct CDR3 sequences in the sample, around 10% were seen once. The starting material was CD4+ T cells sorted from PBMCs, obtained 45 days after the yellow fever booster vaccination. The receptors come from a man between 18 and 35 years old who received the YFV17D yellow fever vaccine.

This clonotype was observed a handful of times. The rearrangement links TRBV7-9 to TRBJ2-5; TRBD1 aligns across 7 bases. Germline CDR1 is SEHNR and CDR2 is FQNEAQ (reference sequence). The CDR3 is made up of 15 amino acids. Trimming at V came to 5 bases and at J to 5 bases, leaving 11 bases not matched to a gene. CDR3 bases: TGTGCCAGCAGCGGGCCGACAGGGATGGGGGAGACCCAGTACTTC. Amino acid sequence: CASSGPTGMGETQYF.

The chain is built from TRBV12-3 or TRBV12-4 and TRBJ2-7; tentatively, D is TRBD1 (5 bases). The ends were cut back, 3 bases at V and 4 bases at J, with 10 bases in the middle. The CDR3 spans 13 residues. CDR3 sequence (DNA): TGTGCCAGCAGTTTTACGGCAGGGTACGAGCAGTACGTC. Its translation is CASSFTAGYEQYV.

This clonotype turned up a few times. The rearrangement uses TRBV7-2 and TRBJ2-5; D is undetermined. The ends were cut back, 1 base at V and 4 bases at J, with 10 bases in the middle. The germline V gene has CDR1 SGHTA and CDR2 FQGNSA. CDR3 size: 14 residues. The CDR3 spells CASSLGYISETQYF. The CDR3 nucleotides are TGTGCCAGCAGCTTAGGCTACATCTCAGAGACCCAGTACTTC.

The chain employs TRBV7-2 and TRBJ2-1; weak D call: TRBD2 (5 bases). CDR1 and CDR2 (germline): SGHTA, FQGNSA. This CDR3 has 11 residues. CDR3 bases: TGTGCAAGCGGCGCAAATAGTGAGCAGTTCTTC. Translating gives CASGANSEQFF.

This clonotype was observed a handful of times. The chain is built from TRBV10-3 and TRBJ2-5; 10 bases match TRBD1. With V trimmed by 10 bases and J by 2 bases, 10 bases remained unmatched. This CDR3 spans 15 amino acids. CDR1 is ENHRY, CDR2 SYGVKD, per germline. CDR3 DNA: TGTGCCACCAACTCCGGGACAGGGGAACAAGAGACCCAGTACTTC. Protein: CATNSGTGEQETQYF.

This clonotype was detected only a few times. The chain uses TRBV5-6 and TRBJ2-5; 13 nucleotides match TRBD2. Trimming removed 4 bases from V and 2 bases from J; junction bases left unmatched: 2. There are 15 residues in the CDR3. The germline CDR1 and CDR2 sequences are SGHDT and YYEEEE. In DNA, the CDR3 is TGTGCCAGCAGCCGGACTAGCGGGGGACAAGAGACCCAGTACTTC. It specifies CASSRTSGGQETQYF.

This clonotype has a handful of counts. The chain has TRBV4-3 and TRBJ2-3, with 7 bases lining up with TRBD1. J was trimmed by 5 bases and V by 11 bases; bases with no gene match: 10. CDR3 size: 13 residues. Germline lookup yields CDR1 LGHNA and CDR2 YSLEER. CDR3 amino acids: CAAGRGQKDTQYF. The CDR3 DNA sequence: TGCGCCGCCGGTAGGGGGCAAAAAGATACGCAGTATTTT.

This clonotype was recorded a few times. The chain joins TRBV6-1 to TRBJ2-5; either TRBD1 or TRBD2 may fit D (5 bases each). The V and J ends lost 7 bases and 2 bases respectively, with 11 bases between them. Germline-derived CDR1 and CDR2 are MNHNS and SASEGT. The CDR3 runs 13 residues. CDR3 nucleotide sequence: TGTGCCAGCACCCAGGGACGGCAAGAGACCCAGTACTTC. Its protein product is CASTQGRQETQYF.

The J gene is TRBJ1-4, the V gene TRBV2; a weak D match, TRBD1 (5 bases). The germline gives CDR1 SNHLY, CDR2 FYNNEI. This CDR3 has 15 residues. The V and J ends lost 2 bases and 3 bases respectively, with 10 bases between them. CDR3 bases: TGTGCCAGCAGTGAAAGGAGGGGCTCTAATGAAAAACTGTTTTTT. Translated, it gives CASSERRGSNEKLFF.

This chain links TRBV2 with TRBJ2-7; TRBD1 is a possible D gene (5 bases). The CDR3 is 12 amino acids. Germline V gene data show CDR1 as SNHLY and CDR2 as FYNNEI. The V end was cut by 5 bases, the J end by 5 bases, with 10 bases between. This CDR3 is CASSYDSHEQYF. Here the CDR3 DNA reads TGTGCCAGCAGTTATGACAGCCACGAGCAGTACTTC.

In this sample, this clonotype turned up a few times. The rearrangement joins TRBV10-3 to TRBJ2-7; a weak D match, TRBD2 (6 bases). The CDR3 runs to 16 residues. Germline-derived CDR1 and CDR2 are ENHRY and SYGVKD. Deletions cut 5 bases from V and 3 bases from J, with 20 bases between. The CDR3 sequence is CAISPDSGSSVYEQYF. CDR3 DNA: TGTGCCATCAGTCCCGATAGCGGCTCCTCAGTCTACGAGCAGTACTTC.

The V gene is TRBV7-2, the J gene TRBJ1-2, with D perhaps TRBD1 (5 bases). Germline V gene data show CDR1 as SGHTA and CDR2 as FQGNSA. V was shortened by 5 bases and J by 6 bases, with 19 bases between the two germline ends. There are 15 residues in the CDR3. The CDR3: CASSPLLGRRDGYTF. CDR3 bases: TGTGCCAGCAGCCCACTCCTGGGGCGCAGAGATGGCTACACCTTC.

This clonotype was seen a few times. CDR3 in amino acids: CASSQVPSGTAEVTQYF. The CDR3 DNA sequence: TGCGCCAGCAGCCAAGTCCCTTCTGGTACAGCAGAGGTTACGCAGTATTTT. This chain links TRBV4-1 with TRBJ2-3; D gene unclear. The CDR3 has 17 residues. Between the trimmed V and J ends, which lost 1 base and 8 bases, there was a span of 22 bases. Per germline, CDR1 MGHRA and CDR2 YSYEKL.

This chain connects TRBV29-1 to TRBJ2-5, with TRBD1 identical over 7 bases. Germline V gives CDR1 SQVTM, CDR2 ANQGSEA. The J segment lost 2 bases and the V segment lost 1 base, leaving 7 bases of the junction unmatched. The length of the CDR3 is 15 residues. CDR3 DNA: TGCAGCGTTGAAGCTTCCGGGACAGCACAAGAGACCCAGTACTTC. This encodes CSVEASGTAQETQYF.

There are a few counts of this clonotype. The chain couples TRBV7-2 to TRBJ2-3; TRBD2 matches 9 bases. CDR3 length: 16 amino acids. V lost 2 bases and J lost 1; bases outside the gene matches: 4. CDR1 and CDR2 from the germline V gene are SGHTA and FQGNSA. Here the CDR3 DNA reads TGTGCCAGCAGCTTAAGGGGCGGGGGGGGCACAGATACGCAGTATTTT. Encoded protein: CASSLRGGGGTDTQYF.

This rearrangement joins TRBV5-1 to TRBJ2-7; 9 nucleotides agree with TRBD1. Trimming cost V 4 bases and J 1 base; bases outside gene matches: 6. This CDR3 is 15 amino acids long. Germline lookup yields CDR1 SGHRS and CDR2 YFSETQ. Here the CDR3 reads CASSPGQGHSYEQYV. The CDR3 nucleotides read TGCGCCAGCAGCCCAGGACAGGGGCATTCCTACGAGCAGTACGTC.

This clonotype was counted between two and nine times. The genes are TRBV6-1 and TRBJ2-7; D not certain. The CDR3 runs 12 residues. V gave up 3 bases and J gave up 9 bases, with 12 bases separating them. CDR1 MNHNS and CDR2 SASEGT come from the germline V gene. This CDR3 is CASSEVPSGQYV. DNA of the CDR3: TGTGCCAGCAGTGAGGTACCCTCCGGGCAGTACGTC.

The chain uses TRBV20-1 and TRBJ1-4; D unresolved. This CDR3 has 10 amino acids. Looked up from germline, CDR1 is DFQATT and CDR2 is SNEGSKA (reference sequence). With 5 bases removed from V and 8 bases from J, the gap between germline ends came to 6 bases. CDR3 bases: TGCAGTGCTGTAGCCGAAAAACTGTTTTTT. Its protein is CSAVAEKLFF.

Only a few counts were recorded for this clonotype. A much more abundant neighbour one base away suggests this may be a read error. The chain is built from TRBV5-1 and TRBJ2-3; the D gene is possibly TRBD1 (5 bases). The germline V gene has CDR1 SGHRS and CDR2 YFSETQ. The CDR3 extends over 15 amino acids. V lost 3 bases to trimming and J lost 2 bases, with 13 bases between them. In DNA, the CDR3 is TGCGCCAGCAGCTGGTGGGGCTGTACCACAGATACGCAGTATTTT. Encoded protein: CASSWWGCTTDTQYF.